This T cell receptor (beta chain) derives from a study of CD8+ T cells in alopecia areata. General study results and limits: One nonresponder makes the tie between baseline CD8+ expansion and response uncertain. Affected lesional scalp, above all in alopecia totalis/universalis, was more clonal than normal scalp. Tofacitinib significantly decreased scalp clonality and expanded CD8+ clones among top 100.

The treatment is: oral pan-JAK inhibitor, 5-10 mg twice daily. Collected material from alopecia areata patients comprised lesional scalp punch biopsies and peripheral blood. TCR sequencing used cDNA made by reverse transcription of extracted RNA. Clones were sequenced by immunoSEQ multiplex PCR, and TCRdb holds only the in-frame ones, with some missing. The repertoire has about 190,000 clones, 50% to 60% of them found once; the top ten carry around 0.69%. Per germline, CDR1 MDHEN and CDR2 SYDVKM. V lost 8 bases and J 0 bases, leaving 11 bases between the germline ends. The CDR3 length is 14 residues. Points on this clone: Antigen: not known.

The J gene is TRBJ2-1, the V gene TRBV28; no definite D call. This TCR was sampled from a human donor with alopecia areata. Sequencing was performed on CD4+ T cells sorted from blood, taken at week 4, from a patient treated with tofacitinib. CDR3 DNA: TGTGCCAGCGATTCACCGAGCTCCTACAATGAGCAGTTCTTC. This encodes CASDSPSSYNEQFF.